This T cell receptor (beta chain) was obtained from a study of human T cells and chemical hapten exposure (dated by TCRdb to the early 2020s). Regarding the complete study: The libraries were sequenced as a pool, and the TCR yield per sample differed mostly because of small variations in library volumes within the pool. Peripheral blood TCR repertoire changes were tracked in vivo in alopecia patients during primary and secondary sensitization to the hapten diphenylcyclopropenone (DPC). From each blood RNA sample, both TCR alpha and TCR beta chains were sequenced.

This clonotype was observed at least ten times. Its antigen is still unknown. Base qualities are missing; no much larger clone stands one base away. Overall study outcomes, separate from this receptor: After repeated subsampling, changes were observed in the strength of the expansion versus patch-test correlation and in the threshold at which the correlation became significant. DPC sensitization did not change the number of TCRs with a frequency above 1 in 1000, and there was no evidence of changes in global repertoire structure.

Unfractionated whole blood was collected in Tempus Blood RNA tubes, and total RNA was extracted from that blood. As TCR sequencing controls, a handful of healthy volunteers were used, with blood taken at day 0, 2 weeks and 6 weeks. V drops 3 bases and J drops 2 bases, leaving 5 bases in between. Measured from the cysteine to the phenylalanine, the CDR3 is 14 residues long. The retained sequence is limited to the CDR3, 42 bases, with the frame set at the first base. The method behind the library was 5' RACE. Instrument on record: Illumina MiSeq. During library preparation, unique molecular identifiers were attached to individual cDNA molecules so that TCRs could be counted in a quantitative, reproducible way. Per the source publication's procedure: The median number of TCRs per sample was 85,000 to 100,000, ranging from 23,224 to 690,600. V, J and CDR3 annotation of the TCR reads was performed with the Decombinator software suite. For the PS versus PT1 abundance plots, all samples were subsampled to the same number of TCRs (28,000). Expanded TCRs were defined as absent before sensitization and observed at least eight times at the 2-week time point. In-frame beta chains were kept once TCRdb had trimmed the public reads at Q25 with fastp and called clones with MiXCR. Rows matching on CDR3 protein sequence are summarized as one entry with the most common DNA and genes. TCRdb, rather than the study authors, made the V and J calls. Recorded for this sample are about 140,000 distinct CDR3 sequences; around 4.4% of them occurred a single time. The ten largest clones take up around 1.5% of the sample.

The V gene is TRBV12-3 or TRBV12-4 and the J gene is TRBJ2-6; the D gene cannot be named for sure. The source of this sequence is a female donor in good health. The nucleotide sequence reads as follows: TGTGCCAGCAGTTTTGCTACTGGGGCCAACGTCCTGACTTTC. Its coded protein is CASSFATGANVLTF.